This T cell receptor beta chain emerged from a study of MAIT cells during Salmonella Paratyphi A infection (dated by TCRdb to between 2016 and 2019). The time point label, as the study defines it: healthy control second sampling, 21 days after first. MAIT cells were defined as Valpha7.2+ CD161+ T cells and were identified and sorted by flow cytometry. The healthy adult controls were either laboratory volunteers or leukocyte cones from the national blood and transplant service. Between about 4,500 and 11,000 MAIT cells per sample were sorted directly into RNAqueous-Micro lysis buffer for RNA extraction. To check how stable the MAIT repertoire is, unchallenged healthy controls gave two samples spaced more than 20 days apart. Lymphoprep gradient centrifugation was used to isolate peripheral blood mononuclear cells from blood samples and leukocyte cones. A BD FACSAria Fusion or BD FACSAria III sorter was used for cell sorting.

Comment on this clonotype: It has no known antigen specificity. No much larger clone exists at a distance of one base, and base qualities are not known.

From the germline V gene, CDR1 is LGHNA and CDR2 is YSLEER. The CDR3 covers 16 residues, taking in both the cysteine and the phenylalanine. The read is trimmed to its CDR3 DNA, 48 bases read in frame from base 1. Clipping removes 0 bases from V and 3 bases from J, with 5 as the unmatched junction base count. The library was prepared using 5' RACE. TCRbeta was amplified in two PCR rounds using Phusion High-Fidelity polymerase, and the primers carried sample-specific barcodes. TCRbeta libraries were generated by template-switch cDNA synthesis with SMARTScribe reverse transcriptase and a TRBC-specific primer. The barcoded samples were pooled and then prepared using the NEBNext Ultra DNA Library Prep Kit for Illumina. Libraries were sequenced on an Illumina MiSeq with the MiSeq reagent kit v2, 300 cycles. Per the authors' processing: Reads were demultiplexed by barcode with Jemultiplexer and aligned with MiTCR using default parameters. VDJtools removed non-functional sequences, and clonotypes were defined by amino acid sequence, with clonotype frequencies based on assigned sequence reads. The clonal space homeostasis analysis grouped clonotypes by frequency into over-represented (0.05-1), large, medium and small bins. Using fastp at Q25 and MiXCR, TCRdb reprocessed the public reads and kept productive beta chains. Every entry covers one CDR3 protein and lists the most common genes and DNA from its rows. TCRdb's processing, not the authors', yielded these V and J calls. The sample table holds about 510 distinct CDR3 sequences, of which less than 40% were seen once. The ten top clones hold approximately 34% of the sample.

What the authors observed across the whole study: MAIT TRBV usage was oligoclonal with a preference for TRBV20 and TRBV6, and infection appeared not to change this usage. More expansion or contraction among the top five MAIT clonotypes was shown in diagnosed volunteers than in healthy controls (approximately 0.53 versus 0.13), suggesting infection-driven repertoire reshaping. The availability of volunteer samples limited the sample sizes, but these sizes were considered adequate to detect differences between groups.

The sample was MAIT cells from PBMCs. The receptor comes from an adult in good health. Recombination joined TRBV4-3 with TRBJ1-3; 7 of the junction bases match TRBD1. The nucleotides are TGCGCCAGCAGCCAAGAAGGGGGCGTCGGTGGAAACACCATATATTTT. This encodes CASSQEGGVGGNTIYF.